The 18 T cell receptor beta chains below were found in one sample sequenced in a study. Each CDR3 protein gets one entry after TCRdb re-called the 5' RACE reads with MiXCR. Seen here are about 50,000 distinct CDR3 sequences, 28% observed once, and the top ten hold roughly 2%. The sequencing input was naive CD4+ T cells sorted from blood. The subset here: naive CD4+ T cells, CD4+CD45RA+CD25-. These receptors were obtained from a female donor with breast cancer.

This clonotype has a handful of counts. The V gene is TRBV3-1, the J gene TRBJ2-3; no clear D. CDR3 size: 15 residues. The germline gives CDR1 LGHDT, CDR2 YNNKEL (reference sequence). V lost 1 base, J lost 1 base, and 9 bases lay in between. The CDR3 DNA sequence: TGTGCCAGCAGCCAAGTTGGTTCTGGCACAGATACGCAGTATTTT. Translation gives CASSQVGSGTDTQYF.

The CDR3 coding sequence is TGTGCCAGCACCGGGGGGGGGGCCTACGAGCAGTACTTC. Translation: CASTGGGAYEQYF. The chain has TRBV6-6 and TRBJ2-7; 8 bases line up with TRBD2. Germline-derived CDR1 and CDR2 are MNHNY and SVGAGI (reference sequence). Trimming took 7 bases from V and 2 from J; bases not matched to a gene: 4. This CDR3 comprises 13 residues.

A few counts support this clonotype. The chain is built from TRBV6-2 or TRBV6-3 and TRBJ1-1; TRBD1 matches at 7 bases. V gave up 6 bases and J gave up 4 bases; unmatched junction bases: 5. The CDR3 has 13 residues. From germline, CDR1 is MNHEY and CDR2 SVGEGT. The CDR3: CASSGRGFTEAFF. CDR3 coding DNA: TGTGCCAGCAGCGGCAGGGGGTTCACTGAAGCTTTCTTT.

This clonotype turned up a few times. The V and J genes are TRBV14 and TRBJ2-5; D gene uncertain. In germline, CDR1 is SGHDN, CDR2 FVKESK. This CDR3 has 14 amino acids. Trimming removed 0 bases at V and 5 bases at J, with 10 bases between. CDR3 region: CASSQDLRWETQYF. The CDR3 DNA reads as TGTGCCAGCAGCCAAGATCTCCGCTGGGAGACCCAGTACTTC.

The chain couples TRBV27 to TRBJ2-7; 8 nucleotides match TRBD1. Germline V CDR1 and CDR2: MNHEY, SMNVEV (reference sequence). Trimming took 5 bases from V and 6 from J; bases not matched to a gene: 3. The CDR3 extends over 12 amino acids. The CDR3, as DNA: TGTGCCAGCAGTCAGGGGGCGGGCGAGCAGTACTTC. Translated, it gives CASSQGAGEQYF.

A word on this clonotype: No conserved phenylalanine or tryptophan is present at the end of the CDR3, so a read error is the likely explanation. The chain joins TRBV20-1 to TRBJ2-7; 7 bases map to TRBD2. J was trimmed by 7 bases and V by 6 bases; bases with no gene match: 12. Germline values: CDR1 DFQATT, CDR2 SNEGSKA (reference sequence). The CDR3 has 13 amino acids. In nucleotides, the CDR3 is TGCAGTGCCCTTCTGGACGGGGGGAGGGAGCAGTACCTC. Its translation is CSALLDGGREQYL.

Turning to this clonotype: This may arise from a read error, as a much more abundant clone is one base away. The rearrangement links TRBV2 to TRBJ1-5; 8 nucleotides align to TRBD1. The germline gives CDR1 SNHLY, CDR2 FYNNEI. CDR3 length equals 14 residues. The CDR3 DNA reads as TGTGTCAGCACTGGACAGGGTCGGAGTCAGCCCCAGCATTTT. Amino acid sequence: CVSTGQGRSQPQHF.

CDR3 DNA sequence: TGTGCCACCAGTGATGGGAATAAGTATACGCAGTATTTT. Its protein product is CATSDGNKYTQYF. The chain employs TRBV24-1 and TRBJ2-3; D is unresolved. The V end lost 3 bases, the J end lost 7 bases, and 10 bases lay between the germline ends. The CDR3 extends over 13 amino acids. CDR1 and CDR2 from the germline V gene are KGHDR and SFDVKD.

The chain is built from TRBV6-1 and TRBJ1-5; D is unclear. The CDR3 sequence is 15 residues long. Germline CDR1 and CDR2: MNHNS and SASEGT. The V end was cut by 4 bases, the J end by 6 bases, with 16 bases between. The CDR3 DNA reads as TGTGCCAGCAGTGTCCTAGCGGGAGCGATTCAGCCCCAGCATTTT. This encodes CASSVLAGAIQPQHF.

The sample holds a few counts of this clonotype. The V call is TRBV27, the J call TRBJ2-7, with D perhaps TRBD1 (6 bases). CDR1 and CDR2 (germline): MNHEY, SMNVEV (reference sequence). The CDR3 contains 14 residues. V was trimmed by 3 bases and J by 2 bases, leaving 11 bases between them. The CDR3 sequence: CASSFGQKAYEQYF. The CDR3, as DNA: TGTGCCAGCAGTTTCGGACAGAAAGCCTACGAGCAGTACTTC.

This clonotype occurred a few times. This chain connects TRBV4-2 to TRBJ2-7; D remains unclear. The V gene lost 6 bases and the J gene lost 1 base, with 19 bases spanning the gap. This CDR3 is built from 16 residues. Germline CDR1 LGHNA, CDR2 YNFKEQ. This CDR3 reads CASSYSATESSYEQYF. In DNA form, the CDR3 reads TGTGCCAGCAGTTACTCGGCTACCGAGAGTTCCTACGAGCAGTACTTC.

This clonotype was recorded a few times. In DNA form, the CDR3 reads TGCGCCAGCAGCCTTTCTAGTTCGGCCTACGAGCAGTACTTC. Translating gives CASSLSSSAYEQYF. The chain couples TRBV4-1 to TRBJ2-7; no clear D gene. The ends were cut back, 4 bases at V and 2 bases at J, with 12 bases in the middle. Per germline, CDR1 MGHRA and CDR2 YSYEKL. This CDR3 region has 14 residues.

V gene TRBV6-1 combines with J gene TRBJ2-7; TRBD1 might be the D (6 bases). The length of the CDR3 is 16 residues. Per germline, CDR1 MNHNS and CDR2 SASEGT. V lost 6 bases, J lost 0 bases, and 18 bases lay in between. CDR3 in amino acids: CASRRTGTDFSYEQYF. The DNA of the CDR3 is TGTGCCAGCAGACGAACAGGGACCGATTTCTCCTACGAGCAGTACTTC.

The J gene is TRBJ2-2, the V gene TRBV6-5; 12 bases fit TRBD2. V shed 2 bases and J 8 bases; nucleotides not matched to a gene: 6. The germline CDR1 and CDR2 sequences are MNHEY and SVGAGI. This CDR3 has 16 amino acids. CDR3 loop: CASSYRTSGTRGELFF. As DNA, the CDR3 is TGTGCCAGCAGTTACAGGACTAGCGGGACTCGGGGGGAGCTGTTTTTT.

V is TRBV6-6 and J is TRBJ1-6, with D unclear. From germline, CDR1 is MNHNY and CDR2 SVGAGI (reference sequence). The CDR3 covers 15 residues. V lost 5 bases and J lost 2, with 10 bases in between. In nucleotides, the CDR3 is TGTGCCAGCAGTACGGTCGACCCCTATAATTCACCCCTCCACTTT. Encoded protein: CASSTVDPYNSPLHF.

The chain carries TRBV7-9 and TRBJ1-2, with unresolved D. Trimming stripped 5 bases from V and 4 bases from J, with 17 bases between. CDR1 is SEHNR, CDR2 FQNEAQ, per germline (reference sequence). This CDR3 spans 15 amino acids. This CDR3 reads CASSAHTAGFYGYTF. The CDR3, as DNA: TGTGCCAGCAGCGCCCATACCGCGGGCTTCTATGGCTACACCTTC.

A few counts support this clonotype. The chain employs TRBV5-6 and TRBJ1-3, with D possibly TRBD1 on 6 matching bases. V lost 4 bases and J 5 bases, leaving 16 bases between the germline ends. Germline-derived CDR1 and CDR2 are SGHDT and YYEEEE. The CDR3 runs 15 residues. In DNA form, the CDR3 reads TGTGCCAGCAGCCTAGGGGGGTTATCTAGAAACACCATATATTTT. It translates to CASSLGGLSRNTIYF.

The chain employs TRBV24-1 and TRBJ2-7; tentative D call: TRBD1 (6 bases). There are 15 residues in the CDR3. Germline CDR1 and CDR2: KGHDR and SFDVKD. Between the trimmed V and J ends, which lost 0 bases and 2 bases, there was a span of 10 bases. The chain's CDR3 is CATSDLDRPTYEQYF. The CDR3 nucleotides read TGTGCCACCAGTGATTTGGACAGGCCGACCTACGAGCAGTACTTC.